Below, 24 T cell receptor beta chains from the same sample are listed, as sequenced in a study of Graves' ophthalmopathy and Graves' hyperthyroidism. The sequenced template was RNA, covering the TCR beta CDR3 region. Investigators did first-round RT-PCR with HTBI primers, then second-round multiplex PCR. TCRdb called the multiplex PCR reads again in MiXCR, with one record for every CDR3 protein. The top ten clones hold 5.5% to 7% of a sample with roughly 410,000 distinct CDR3 sequences, 15% of them seen once. What was sequenced was peripheral blood. These TCRs come from a woman younger than 30 with stable Graves' hyperthyroidism.

This clonotype was picked up many times. V gene TRBV19 combines with J gene TRBJ1-2, with TRBD1 matching over 8 bases. This CDR3 contains 16 residues. J was trimmed by 6 bases and V by 5 bases; bases with no gene match: 14. CDR1 and CDR2 from the germline V gene are LNHDA and SQIVND (reference sequence). CDR3 nucleotides: TGTGCCAGTAGTGCTGGACAGGGATCGGTAACGGATGGCTACACCTTC. Encoded protein: CASSAGQGSVTDGYTF.

This clonotype has at least ten counts. This chain joins TRBV4-1 and TRBJ1-1, with D possibly TRBD1 on 5 matching bases. The CDR3 has 16 amino acids. Trimming left V 1 base short and J 1 base short, with 13 bases between. Per germline, CDR1 MGHRA and CDR2 YSYEKL. The CDR3 DNA is TGCGCCAGCAGCCAAGGGGGCGGCGGGACGAACACTGAAGCTTTCTTT. Amino acids: CASSQGGGGTNTEAFF.

The rearrangement uses TRBV5-6 and TRBJ1-2; 7 bases fit TRBD1. The germline V gene encodes CDR1 SGHDT and CDR2 YYEEEE. The CDR3 is 14 amino acids. V was pared by 1 base and J by 5 bases, with 5 bases of the junction left unmatched. The CDR3 DNA follows: TGTGCCAGCAGCTTGAGGGACAGCTCATATGGCTACACCTTC. It yields the protein CASSLRDSSYGYTF.

The chain uses TRBV20-1 and TRBJ2-4; perhaps TRBD1 as D (5 bases). Per the germline V gene, CDR1 is DFQATT and CDR2 is SNEGSKA (reference sequence). This CDR3 region has 15 residues. The V end was cut by 6 bases, the J end by 2 bases, with 17 bases between. This CDR3 is CSAKDTSGPKNIQYF. The CDR3 DNA reads as TGCAGTGCCAAGGACACTTCCGGGCCCAAAAACATTCAGTACTTC.

This rearrangement joins TRBV20-1 to TRBJ1-6; tentative D call: TRBD1 (5 bases). Germline lookup yields CDR1 DFQATT and CDR2 SNEGSKA (reference sequence). The CDR3 sequence is 14 residues long. With 4 bases removed from V and 7 bases from J, the gap between germline ends came to 14 bases. The CDR3 bases are TGCAGTGCTAAAGTATCTGGGGGGAATTCACCCCTCCACTTT. It is translated as CSAKVSGGNSPLHF.

The chain is built from TRBV6-1 and TRBJ1-1; the match to TRBD1 covers 10 bases. This CDR3 region has 15 residues. Losses at the gene ends were 7 bases for V and 2 bases for J; bases not matched to a gene: 7. From germline, CDR1 is MNHNS and CDR2 SASEGT. This chain's CDR3 is CASKDRDRGNTEAFF. The DNA for the CDR3 is TGTGCCAGCAAGGACCGGGACAGGGGTAACACTGAAGCTTTCTTT.

Ten or more counts support this clonotype. This chain connects TRBV6-2 or TRBV6-3 to TRBJ1-1, with TRBD1 as a possible D gene (5 bases). The CDR3 extends over 15 amino acids. Germline V gene data show CDR1 as MNHEY and CDR2 as SVGEGT. Trimming pared 2 bases from V and 0 bases from J, leaving 10 bases between. Here the CDR3 reads CASSYGGSMNTEAFF. DNA of the CDR3: TGTGCCAGCAGTTACGGGGGGAGCATGAACACTGAAGCTTTCTTT.

This clonotype was picked up a small number of times. A much larger clone differs by one base, so this may be a read error. The rearrangement uses TRBV11-1 and TRBJ1-1, with D perhaps matching TRBD1 (5 bases). This CDR3 is 10 amino acids long. CDR1 and CDR2 (germline): SGHAT, FQDESV (reference sequence). The CDR3 DNA reads as TGTGTCGTTAGGACAAATGAAGCTTTCTTT. Translation: CVVRTNEAFF.

The table lists this clonotype with many counts. The chain employs TRBV18 and TRBJ1-6; 7 bases match TRBD1. Germline CDR1 and CDR2: KGHSH and LQKENI. V lost 0 bases to trimming and J lost 10 bases; unmatched junction nucleotides: 6. The CDR3 totals 15 residues. The CDR3 here is CASSPPTGNLSPLHF. The CDR3, as DNA: TGTGCCAGCTCACCACCGACAGGGAATCTATCACCCCTCCACTTT.

This clonotype was recorded many times. The chain employs TRBV7-9 and TRBJ1-2; D gene ambiguous. This CDR3 has 12 amino acids. Trimming removed 5 bases from V and 9 bases from J, with 13 bases in between. The V gene's germline CDR1 is SEHNR and CDR2 FQNEAQ (reference sequence). The CDR3 loop is CASSQTGERYTF. CDR3 bases: TGTGCCAGCAGCCAGACCGGGGAACGCTACACCTTC.

Only a few counts were recorded for this clonotype. CDR3 DNA sequence: TGTGCCAGCAGCCAGTCCAATTATTCGGGACAGCGCCTTTGGGACACTGAAGCTTTCTTT. It translates to CASSQSNYSGQRLWDTEAFF. J is TRBJ1-1 and V is TRBV4-2, with 7 bases lining up with TRBD1. The junction had 22 bases not matched to a gene; V was cut back by 3 bases and J by 3 bases. CDR1 is LGHNA and CDR2 is YNFKEQ in the germline V gene. There are 20 residues in the CDR3.

This clonotype was seen at least ten times. V usage is TRBV6-2 or TRBV6-3 and J usage is TRBJ2-7; 7 bases align to TRBD2. Unmatched junction bases numbered 9, after V lost 6 bases and J lost 4 bases. Germline values: CDR1 MNHEY, CDR2 SVGEGT. The CDR3 is 14 residues long. CDR3 sequence: CASRSVGGGYEQYF. CDR3 in DNA: TGTGCCAGCAGGTCCGTTGGCGGGGGTTACGAGCAGTACTTC.

Many counts were recorded for this clonotype. The chain combines TRBV6-1 with TRBJ2-2; D possibly corresponds to TRBD1 (5 bases). Germline CDR1 is MNHNS and CDR2 is SASEGT. The CDR3 is 15 amino acids. V was pared by 4 bases and J by 0 bases, with 9 bases between. DNA of the CDR3: TGTGCCAGCAGTGGGGGCAGCGCGAACACCGGGGAGCTGTTTTTT. Its protein is CASSGGSANTGELFF.

This clonotype was counted many times. The chain links TRBV12-3 or TRBV12-4 to TRBJ1-1; no clear D gene. The CDR3 length is 13 residues. Trimming removed 6 bases at V and 0 bases at J, with 8 bases between. The CDR3 bases are TGTGCCAGCAGCCCGCGGTTGAACACTGAAGCTTTCTTT. This gives the protein CASSPRLNTEAFF.

This clonotype was detected many times. The chain carries TRBV5-8 and TRBJ1-1; TRBD1 is a possible D gene (6 bases). Deletions cut 0 bases from V and 7 bases from J, with 7 bases between. CDR1 is SGHTS, CDR2 YDEGEE, per germline. CDR3 length: 12 amino acids. CDR3 region: CASSLVQGEAFF. The CDR3 nucleotides read TGTGCCAGCAGCTTGGTACAGGGTGAAGCTTTCTTT.

This clonotype was counted at least ten times. The rearrangement links TRBV27 to TRBJ2-3, with D possibly TRBD2 on 5 matching bases. Germline V gene lookup returns CDR1 MNHEY and CDR2 SMNVEV (reference sequence). V lost 6 bases and J 1 base, leaving 20 bases between the germline ends. The CDR3 covers 17 residues. The CDR3 bases are TGTGCCAGCAGAACCCACCTCTCCCGGGGTGGCACAGATACGCAGTATTTT. Amino acid sequence: CASRTHLSRGGTDTQYF.

This clonotype was seen a few times. The J gene is TRBJ2-7, the V gene TRBV29-1; D tentatively fits TRBD1 or TRBD2 (5 bases each). V lost 2 bases and J lost 5, with 22 bases in between. The CDR3 is 16 amino acids. CDR1 and CDR2 (germline): SQVTM, ANQGSEA. The CDR3 protein is CSVEFRPFAGTHEQYF. The CDR3 DNA follows: TGCAGCGTTGAATTTAGACCCTTCGCAGGGACCCACGAGCAGTACTTC.

This clonotype was seen many times. This chain joins TRBV12-3 or TRBV12-4 and TRBJ2-5; D may be TRBD1 or TRBD2 (5 bases each). The CDR3 is 13 residues long. Between the trimmed V and J ends, which lost 6 bases and 0 bases, there was a span of 8 bases. CDR3 sequence reads: CASRGTDQETQYF. As DNA, the CDR3 is TGTGCCAGCAGGGGGACGGACCAAGAGACCCAGTACTTC.

This clonotype has more than one count but fewer than ten. The CDR3 protein is CASSLIQGALSTYEQYF. The CDR3 coding sequence is TGTGCCAGCAGCTTGATCCAGGGGGCCCTGAGTACCTACGAGCAGTACTTC. V usage is TRBV5-6 and J usage is TRBJ2-7; 8 bases line up with TRBD1. The CDR3 is made up of 17 amino acids. Germline loops: CDR1 SGHDT, CDR2 YYEEEE. V was clipped by 1 base and J by 2 bases; unmatched bases: 11.

This clonotype was found a few times. The genes are TRBV3-1 and TRBJ2-5, with a weak D call TRBD1 (5 bases). Germline lookup yields CDR1 LGHDT and CDR2 YNNKEL (reference sequence). The CDR3 extends over 15 amino acids. The V end lost 0 bases, the J end lost 3 bases, and 11 bases lay between the germline ends. CDR3 nucleotide sequence: TGTGCCAGCAGCCAAGATCACAGGCGAGAAGAGACCCAGTACTTC. Protein product: CASSQDHRREETQYF.

At least ten counts were recorded for this clonotype. The rearrangement links TRBV18 to TRBJ2-7; 9 positions match TRBD1. Germline loops: CDR1 KGHSH, CDR2 LQKENI. The CDR3 covers 13 residues. V was pared by 5 bases and J by 5 bases, with 4 bases of the junction left unmatched. The CDR3: CASSMGQGNEQYF. In nucleotides, the CDR3 is TGTGCCAGCTCAATGGGACAGGGCAACGAGCAGTACTTC.

V and J are TRBV5-1 and TRBJ1-5; possible D gene TRBD1, 5 bases. Trimming took off 0 bases at V and 3 bases at J, with 10 bases between the two ends. Germline CDR1 and CDR2: SGHRS and YFSETQ. The CDR3 sequence is 15 residues long. DNA for the CDR3: TGCGCCAGCAGCTTGGGGGGGGTCCCCAATCAGCCCCAGCATTTT. It specifies CASSLGGVPNQPQHF.

Notes on this clonotype: The germline gene is not matched at one end of the junction; a read error may be the cause. The chain employs TRBV7-9 and TRBJ2-7; TRBD1 might be the D (6 bases). The CDR3 consists of 14 residues. Germline loops: CDR1 SEHNR, CDR2 FQNEAQ (reference sequence). CDR3 sequence (DNA): TGTGCCAGCACCTTAGGACAGAGCTCCTACGAGCAGTACTTC. It translates to CASTLGQSSYEQYF.

The table lists this clonotype with many counts. This CDR3 reads CASNQNRVVSYGYTF. The CDR3 DNA follows: TGTGCCAGCAATCAAAACAGGGTTGTAAGCTATGGCTACACCTTC. The V gene is TRBV2, the J gene TRBJ1-2, with a tentative D call TRBD1 (6 bases). This CDR3 has 15 residues. The V gene lost 7 bases and the J gene lost 4 bases, with 19 bases spanning the gap. The V gene's germline CDR1 is SNHLY and CDR2 FYNNEI. The full variable domain, with the rest looked up from reference TRBV2 and TRBJ1-2, is EPEVTQTPSHQVTQMGQEVILRCVPISNHLYFYWYRQILGQKVEFLVSFYNNEISEKSEIFDDQFSVERPDGSNFTLKIRSTKLEDSAMYFCASNQNRVVSYGYTFGSGTRLTVV.